The T cell receptor beta chain under discussion was sequenced for a study of identical twins. This CDR3 is built from 13 residues. With V trimmed by 5 bases and J by 3 bases, 3 bases remained unmatched. The germline CDR1 and CDR2 sequences are DFQATT and SNEGSKA (reference sequence). Broader study findings: One should note that invariant MAIT and iNKT cells could partly confound zero-insertion analyses. Abundant beta clonotypes from cord blood bore fewer insertions; memory repertoires lacked this pattern.

Template switching added a universal primer site, and cDNA bore unique molecular identifiers. One entry per CDR3 protein, called by TCRdb with MiXCR from the 5' RACE reads. The sample holds some 1,600,000 distinct CDR3 sequences, 25% to 35% seen once. To note about this clonotype: The target antigen is unknown.

This TCR was recovered from a newborn girl in good health. The chain has TRBV20-1 and TRBJ2-1; TRBD1 aligns across 8 bases. Sequencing was carried out using cord blood. CDR3 sequence (DNA): TGCAGTGCTTATGGACAGGGCTACAATGAGCAGTTCTTC. It encodes CSAYGQGYNEQFF.